This T cell receptor (beta chain) appears in the sequencing data of a study of CXCR3-negative and CXCR3-positive naive CD8 T cells. Study-wide context: The TRB read total, about 130 million, broke down to about 1.5 +/- 0.3 million reads per library. Findings of the study overall: TRBV-TRBJ usage matched between naive CXCR3-negative and CXCR3-positive cells but not between memory cells. Cryopreserved cells showed partially decreased CXCR3 expression, and most assays used fresh PBMCs.

Notes on this clonotype: The antigen is unknown.

The V gene's germline CDR1 is MGHRA and CDR2 YSYEKL. The CDR3 covers 15 residues. A CD45RO-CCR7+CD27+CD95- profile was what naive CD8+ T cells displayed. The libraries of TRB cDNA were prepared using 5' RACE with UMI labels. From its re-call of the 5' RACE reads, TCRdb lists each CDR3 protein once, without DNA. The listing contains 50,000 to 65,000 distinct CDR3 sequences. The V call is TRBV4-1, the J call TRBJ2-1; without DNA, the TCRdb call of TRBD1 cannot be checked. The sample consisted of naive CXCR3- CD8+ T cells from blood. Subset indicated: CD45RO-CCR7+CD27+CD95- naive CD8+ T cells lacking CXCR3 (TNR3-). The TCR sequence derives from a human donor in good health. Some clones in this sample may be carry-over from other donors' samples. The CDR3 reads CASSQERGGGNEQFF.